The rows below give T cell receptor beta chains drawn from one sample of a study of graft-versus-host responses after intestinal transplantation. Method: immunoSEQ multiplex PCR; TCRdb's copy keeps in-frame clones and lacks some. The sample includes about 110,000 clones, approximately 90% of them seen just once. What these receptors recognize is not known. Material: unstimulated CD4+ T cells sorted from spleen or lymph node cells, obtained before transplant. These receptors all come from a human donor who was the organ donor for an intestinal transplant. Both conserved end residues are part of each CDR3. The D gene is left open where the match is weak. Clone sizes are given selectively: once, few, many, or a class where the clone is expanded.

j_call: TRBJ2-7
clone_size: NA
v_call: TRBV7-3
d_call: NA
cdr3_nt: TGTGCCAGCAGCTTATATGGGGGCTCCTACGAGCAGTACTTC
cdr3_aa: CASSLYGGSYEQYF

j_call: TRBJ2-2
clone_size: NA
v_call: TRBV10-3
d_call: TRBD2
cdr3_nt: TGTGCCATCACCGGAGCGGGGGGAACCGGGGAGCTGTTTTTT
cdr3_aa: CAITGAGGTGELFF

j_call: TRBJ2-3
clone_size: NA
v_call: TRBV5-4
d_call: NA
cdr3_nt: TGTGCCAGCAGCTCTATCGAGGCAGGCTCGCAGTATTTT
cdr3_aa: CASSSIEAGSQYF

j_call: TRBJ2-5
clone_size: NA
v_call: TRBV5-1
d_call: TRBD1
cdr3_nt: TGCGCCAGCAGCATTGGACAGGGGCCAGAGACCCAGTACTTC
cdr3_aa: CASSIGQGPETQYF

j_call: TRBJ1-2
clone_size: NA
v_call: TRBV27
d_call: NA
cdr3_nt: TGTGCCAGCAGTGAACAGGGAAAGGGGTTGTCTGGCTACACCTTC
cdr3_aa: CASSEQGKGLSGYTF

j_call: TRBJ2-5
clone_size: NA
v_call: TRBV5-1
d_call: NA
cdr3_nt: TGCGCCAGCAGCCTGGGGGGCGCGGGAGTAAAGGAGACCCAGTACTTC
cdr3_aa: CASSLGGAGVKETQYF

j_call: TRBJ1-4
clone_size: NA
v_call: TRBV28
d_call: NA
cdr3_nt: TGTGCCAGCAGCTCTGCGGGACGAGGTGATGAAAAACTGTTTTTT
cdr3_aa: CASSSAGRGDEKLFF

j_call: TRBJ2-3
clone_size: NA
v_call: TRBV29-1
d_call: NA
cdr3_nt: TGCAGCGTTGAAGTACGGGTCAATTTTCGCTCAGATACGCAGTATTTT
cdr3_aa: CSVEVRVNFRSDTQYF

j_call: TRBJ2-3
clone_size: once
v_call: TRBV5-1
d_call: TRBD2
cdr3_nt: TGCGCCAGCAGCTTGGGGACTAGGCGATTGGGCACAGATACGCAGTATTTT
cdr3_aa: CASSLGTRRLGTDTQYF

j_call: TRBJ2-7
clone_size: NA
v_call: TRBV5-4
d_call: TRBD2
cdr3_nt: TGTGCCAGCAGCTTGGACGGGAGGGCTACTATAGCGCCCTACGAGCAGTACTTC
cdr3_aa: CASSLDGRATIAPYEQYF

j_call: TRBJ2-2
clone_size: NA
v_call: TRBV7-6
d_call: NA
cdr3_nt: TGTGCCAGCAGCCTTGACGGGACCCCAAGTGGGGAGCTGTTTTTT
cdr3_aa: CASSLDGTPSGELFF

j_call: TRBJ1-3
clone_size: NA
v_call: TRBV7-2
d_call: NA
cdr3_nt: TGTGCCAGCAGCTTGCGCTACAGGAACCCTGGAAACACCATATATTTT
cdr3_aa: CASSLRYRNPGNTIYF

j_call: TRBJ2-1
clone_size: NA
v_call: TRBV11-3
d_call: NA
cdr3_nt: TGTGCCAGCAGCCCTCCCGGACCCTCCAATGAGCAGTTCTTC
cdr3_aa: CASSPPGPSNEQFF

j_call: TRBJ2-7
clone_size: NA
v_call: TRBV5-1
d_call: NA
cdr3_nt: TGCGCCAGCAGTCGCAAAGAGGATTACGAGCAGTACTTC
cdr3_aa: CASSRKEDYEQYF

j_call: TRBJ2-2
clone_size: NA
v_call: TRBV28
d_call: NA
cdr3_nt: TGTGCCAGCGGGGGACTCTCCACCGGGGAGCTGTTTTTT
cdr3_aa: CASGGLSTGELFF

j_call: TRBJ1-1
clone_size: NA
v_call: TRBV14
d_call: NA
cdr3_nt: TGTGCCAGCAGCCAACGGGGGTTGGGTAACACTGAAGCTTTCTTT
cdr3_aa: CASSQRGLGNTEAFF

j_call: TRBJ1-2
clone_size: NA
v_call: TRBV28
d_call: NA
cdr3_nt: TGTGCCAGCAGTTTGGCAGGGCTCTACGGCTACACCTTC
cdr3_aa: CASSLAGLYGYTF

j_call: TRBJ1-2
clone_size: NA
v_call: TRBV9
d_call: TRBD1
cdr3_nt: TGTGCCAGCAGCGACAGACACTTACAGGGGGTAGGAAGCTACACCTTC
cdr3_aa: CASSDRHLQGVGSYTF

j_call: TRBJ1-2
clone_size: few
v_call: TRBV5-1
d_call: TRBD1
cdr3_nt: TGCGCCAGCAGCCCCCAGGGGGGGCCGATACCTTATGGCTACACCTTC
cdr3_aa: CASSPQGGPIPYGYTF

j_call: TRBJ1-4
clone_size: NA
v_call: TRBV9
d_call: NA
cdr3_nt: TGTGCCAGCAGCCCAACGACAGGAGCTAATGAAAAACTGTTTTTT
cdr3_aa: CASSPTTGANEKLFF

j_call: TRBJ1-2
clone_size: NA
v_call: TRBV5-4
d_call: NA
cdr3_nt: TGTGCCAGCAGCTATACTACAGCTTCCTATGGCTACACCTTC
cdr3_aa: CASSYTTASYGYTF

j_call: TRBJ2-2
clone_size: NA
v_call: TRBV5-1
d_call: NA
cdr3_nt: TGCGCCAGCAGCCACAGGGTGACCGGGGAGCTGTTTTTT
cdr3_aa: CASSHRVTGELFF

j_call: TRBJ2-1
clone_size: NA
v_call: TRBV9
d_call: NA
cdr3_nt: TGTGCCAGCAGCTCCCGACGGCAGTATGAGCAGTTCTTC
cdr3_aa: CASSSRRQYEQFF

j_call: TRBJ1-3
clone_size: NA
v_call: TRBV5-1
d_call: NA
cdr3_nt: TGCGCCAGCAGCTTGGACGGACTCTCTGGAAACACCATATATTTT
cdr3_aa: CASSLDGLSGNTIYF

j_call: TRBJ2-3
clone_size: NA
v_call: TRBV10-3
d_call: TRBD1
cdr3_nt: TGTGCCATCACTTGGGACAGGGGAGATACGCAGTATTTT
cdr3_aa: CAITWDRGDTQYF

j_call: TRBJ2-7
clone_size: NA
v_call: TRBV5-5
d_call: TRBD1
cdr3_nt: TGTGCCAGCAGCCAGGGGACAGGGATCGGCTACGAGCAGTACTTC
cdr3_aa: CASSQGTGIGYEQYF

j_call: TRBJ1-2
clone_size: NA
v_call: TRBV27
d_call: NA
cdr3_nt: TGTGCCAGCAGTTCTGTGGGATATGGCTACACCTTC
cdr3_aa: CASSSVGYGYTF

j_call: TRBJ1-2
clone_size: NA
v_call: TRBV4-1
d_call: TRBD1
cdr3_nt: TGCGCCAGCAGCTCGGGACAGACAGCCTATGGCTACACCTTC
cdr3_aa: CASSSGQTAYGYTF

j_call: TRBJ1-1
clone_size: NA
v_call: TRBV9
d_call: NA
cdr3_nt: TGTGCCAGCAGCCAGATCCTCAGGGGATCTCGCACTGAAGCTTTCTTT
cdr3_aa: CASSQILRGSRTEAFF

j_call: TRBJ1-2
clone_size: NA
v_call: TRBV5-1
d_call: NA
cdr3_nt: TGCGCCAGCAGCTTGGCGGGACATTCTGGCTATGGCTACACCTTC
cdr3_aa: CASSLAGHSGYGYTF

j_call: TRBJ2-5
clone_size: NA
v_call: TRBV15
d_call: NA
cdr3_nt: TGTGCCACCAGCAGAGGCAGGGACGAGACCCAGTACTTC
cdr3_aa: CATSRGRDETQYF

j_call: TRBJ2-1
clone_size: NA
v_call: TRBV7-2
d_call: NA
cdr3_nt: TGTGCCAGCAGCTTTGTAAGTGTTTACAATGAGCAGTTCTTC
cdr3_aa: CASSFVSVYNEQFF

j_call: TRBJ2-3
clone_size: NA
v_call: TRBV19
d_call: TRBD2
cdr3_nt: TGTGCCAGTAGTTTACCTAGCGGGATAGATACGCAGTATTTT
cdr3_aa: CASSLPSGIDTQYF

j_call: TRBJ1-1
clone_size: once
v_call: TRBV5-1
d_call: NA
cdr3_nt: TGCGCCAGCAGCTTGGGAAGGGACACTGAAGCTTTCTTT
cdr3_aa: CASSLGRDTEAFF

j_call: TRBJ2-5
clone_size: NA
v_call: TRBV5-1
d_call: TRBD2
cdr3_nt: TGCGCCAGCAGCGCCGGGACTAGCGGAGTGTACCAAGAGACCCAGTACTTC
cdr3_aa: CASSAGTSGVYQETQYF

j_call: TRBJ1-2
clone_size: NA
v_call: TRBV29-1
d_call: NA
cdr3_nt: TGCAGCGTCTGGACAGAGGCCCGCTTTGGCTACACCTTC
cdr3_aa: CSVWTEARFGYTF

j_call: TRBJ2-1
clone_size: NA
v_call: TRBV2
d_call: NA
cdr3_nt: TGTGCCAGCAGTGATAGCCGGGACTACAATGAGCAGTTCTTC
cdr3_aa: CASSDSRDYNEQFF

j_call: TRBJ2-3
clone_size: NA
v_call: TRBV28
d_call: TRBD2
cdr3_nt: TGTGCCAGCAGTTCGCCCCGCCTAGCGGTCACAGATACGCAGTATTTT
cdr3_aa: CASSSPRLAVTDTQYF

j_call: TRBJ1-1
clone_size: once
v_call: TRBV20-1
d_call: NA
cdr3_nt: TGCAGTGCCCAGTACACTGAAGCTTTCTTT
cdr3_aa: CSAQYTEAFF

j_call: TRBJ2-7
clone_size: NA
v_call: TRBV5-4
d_call: TRBD2
cdr3_nt: TGTGCCAGCAGCGAGAGGGGGACTAGCGGGAGGAGCGAGCAGTACTTC
cdr3_aa: CASSERGTSGRSEQYF

j_call: TRBJ2-3
clone_size: NA
v_call: TRBV19
d_call: TRBD1
cdr3_nt: TGTGCCAGTAGTATTCCAGGGGGACACACAGATACGCAGTATTTT
cdr3_aa: CASSIPGGHTDTQYF

j_call: TRBJ1-5
clone_size: NA
v_call: TRBV1
d_call: NA
cdr3_nt: TGCACCAGCAGCGACCCGGGACAGGGCCATCAGCCCCAGCATTTT
cdr3_aa: CTSSDPGQGHQPQHF

j_call: TRBJ1-5
clone_size: NA
v_call: TRBV28
d_call: NA
cdr3_nt: TGTGCCAGCAGTTTCCGCAGGGTGATAGGCAATCAGCCCCAGCATTTT
cdr3_aa: CASSFRRVIGNQPQHF

j_call: TRBJ1-4
clone_size: NA
v_call: TRBV6-6
d_call: TRBD1
cdr3_nt: TGTGCCAGCAGCCAAGGACAGGGGGCTGAAAAACTGTTTTTT
cdr3_aa: CASSQGQGAEKLFF

j_call: TRBJ2-5
clone_size: NA
v_call: TRBV11-2
d_call: TRBD2
cdr3_nt: TGTGCCAGCAGCTCTAGAGGACTAGCGTCGGAGACCCAGTACTTC
cdr3_aa: CASSSRGLASETQYF

j_call: TRBJ2-1
clone_size: NA
v_call: TRBV6-5
d_call: NA
cdr3_nt: TGTGCCAGCAGTTATTATCCCTACAATGAGCAGTTCTTC
cdr3_aa: CASSYYPYNEQFF

j_call: TRBJ2-3
clone_size: NA
v_call: TRBV30
d_call: NA
cdr3_nt: TGTGCCTGGAGTAAAAGAAGCGGCACAGATACGCAGTATTTT
cdr3_aa: CAWSKRSGTDTQYF

j_call: TRBJ2-7
clone_size: NA
v_call: TRBV6-5
d_call: TRBD1
cdr3_nt: TGTGCCAGCAGTTACCGGGCAGGGGGCTACGAGCAGTACTTC
cdr3_aa: CASSYRAGGYEQYF